The clone carrying this T cell receptor (beta chain) was detected ten times or more. Its antigen is undetermined. The sample is drawn from a study of CD8 T cells in ankylosing spondylitis. Preparation of TCR beta libraries was done by quantitative 5'-RACE with molecular barcodes. TCRdb analysed the 5' RACE reads with MiXCR anew, one entry per CDR3 protein. The data show approximately 520,000 distinct CDR3 sequences, approximately 5% seen once. Study results and limitations: Seemingly distinctive of ankylosing spondylitis blood was a TCR beta motif formed by eight highly homologous variants.

V was pared by 2 bases and J by 7 bases, with 20 bases between. The germline V gene encodes CDR1 MDHEN and CDR2 SYDVKM. The CDR3 is 16 residues long. What was sequenced was blood, either unsorted or a sorted T cell fraction (not recorded which). The chain couples TRBV28 to TRBJ1-2, with TRBD1 as a possible D gene (5 bases). The receptor comes from a male donor with ankylosing spondylitis. CDR3 DNA sequence: TGTGCCAGCAGTTTAAACGCCGGGGCCTCGGGAGGTGGCTACACCTTC. The encoded protein is CASSLNAGASGGGYTF.